What follows is one TCR beta chain and its context. Its antigen remains unidentified. The treatment denotes: roughly ten-day PBMC culture with coronavirus spike peptide pools or control peptides (ViraFEST assay). This record comes from a study of vaccination and CD4 T cells after COVID-19. Study-level background: Stimuli were overlapping spike peptide pools of SARS-CoV-2 and three common cold coronaviruses (HCoV-NL63, HCoV-OC43, HCoV-229E).

Cultured CD4+ T-cell DNA underwent Oncomine TCR Beta short-read sequencing. From CD4+ T cells that had been cultured, genomic DNA was extracted. In TCRdb, the PCR reads were re-called with MiXCR into one record per CDR3 protein. The repertoire holds roughly 7,500 distinct CDR3 sequences, with about 50% as singletons. Trimming cost V 2 bases and J 7 bases; bases outside gene matches: 3. The CDR3 loop spans 13 amino acids. CDR1 and CDR2 (germline): MNHEY, SVGAGI. The chain joins TRBV6-5 to TRBJ2-3, with 7 bases lining up with TRBD1. Sequenced sample: CD4+ T cells from blood, cultured in vitro. The TCR originated in a human donor who had recovered from COVID-19. The CDR3 region is CASSYRGRNTQYF. The CDR3 region has the DNA TGTGCCAGCAGTTACAGGGGGCGGAATACGCAGTATTTT.